This T cell receptor beta chain was sequenced for a study of Graves' ophthalmopathy and Graves' hyperthyroidism. RNA served as the template for amplifying TCR beta CDR3 regions. Second-round multiplex PCR came after a first-round RT-PCR that employed HTBI primers. TCRdb re-derived calls from the multiplex PCR reads in MiXCR, one entry per CDR3 protein. The data hold over a million distinct CDR3 sequences, with roughly 35% observed a single time. The CDR3 length is 15 residues. Losses at the gene ends were 6 bases for V and 2 bases for J; bases not matched to a gene: 7. CDR1 and CDR2 from the germline V gene are LNHDA and SQIVND (reference sequence). The study's findings and limits: Blood also contained most of the expanded thyroid clonotypes above 0.001 frequency.

In this sample, this clonotype turned up many times. Its antigen remains unidentified. The TCR comes from an adult man with Graves' hyperthyroidism. Sequenced material: peripheral blood or thyroid tissue (not recorded which). This chain links TRBV19 with TRBJ1-2, with 9 nucleotides matching TRBD1. CDR3 in amino acids: CASRTGTGNNYGYTF. The DNA of the CDR3 is TGTGCCAGTAGAACAGGGACAGGGAACAACTATGGCTACACCTTC.